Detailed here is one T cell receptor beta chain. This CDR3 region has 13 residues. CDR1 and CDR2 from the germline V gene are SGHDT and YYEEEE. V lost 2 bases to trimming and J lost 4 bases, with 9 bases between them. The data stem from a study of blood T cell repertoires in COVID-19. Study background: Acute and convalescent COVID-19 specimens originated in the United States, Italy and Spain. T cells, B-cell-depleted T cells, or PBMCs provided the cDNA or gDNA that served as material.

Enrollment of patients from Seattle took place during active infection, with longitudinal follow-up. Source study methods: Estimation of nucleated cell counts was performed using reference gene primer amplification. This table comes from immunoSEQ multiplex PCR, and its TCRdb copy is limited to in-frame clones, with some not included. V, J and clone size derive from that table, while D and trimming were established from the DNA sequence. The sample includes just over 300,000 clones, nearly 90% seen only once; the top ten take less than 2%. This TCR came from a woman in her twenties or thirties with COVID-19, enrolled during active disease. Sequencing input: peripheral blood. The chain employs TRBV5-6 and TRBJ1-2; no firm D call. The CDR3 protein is CASSFGIPYGYTF. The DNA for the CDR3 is TGTGCCAGCAGCTTCGGGATCCCCTATGGCTACACCTTC.